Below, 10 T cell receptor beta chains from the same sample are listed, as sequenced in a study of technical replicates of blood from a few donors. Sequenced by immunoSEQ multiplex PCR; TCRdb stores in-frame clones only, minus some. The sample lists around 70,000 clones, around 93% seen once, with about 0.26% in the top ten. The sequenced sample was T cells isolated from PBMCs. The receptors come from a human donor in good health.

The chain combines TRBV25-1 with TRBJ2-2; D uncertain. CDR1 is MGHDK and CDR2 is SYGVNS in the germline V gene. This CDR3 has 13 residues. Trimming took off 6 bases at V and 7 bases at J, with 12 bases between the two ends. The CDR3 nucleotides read TGTGCCAGCAGCCCTAACCTCCGCGGGGAGCTGTTTTTT. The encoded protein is CASSPNLRGELFF.

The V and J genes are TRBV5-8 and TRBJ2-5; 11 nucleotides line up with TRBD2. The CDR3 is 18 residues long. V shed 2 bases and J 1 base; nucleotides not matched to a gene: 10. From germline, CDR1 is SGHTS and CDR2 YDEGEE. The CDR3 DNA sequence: TGTGCCAGCAGCTTTCTACTAGCGGGAGTCTCGACCCAAGAGACCCAGTACTTC. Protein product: CASSFLLAGVSTQETQYF.

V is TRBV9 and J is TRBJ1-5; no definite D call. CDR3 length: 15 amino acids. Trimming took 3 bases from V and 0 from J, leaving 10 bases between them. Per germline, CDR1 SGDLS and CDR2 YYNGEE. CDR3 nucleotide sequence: TGTGCCAGCAGCGCCACCCAGTATAGCAATCAGCCCCAGCATTTT. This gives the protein CASSATQYSNQPQHF.

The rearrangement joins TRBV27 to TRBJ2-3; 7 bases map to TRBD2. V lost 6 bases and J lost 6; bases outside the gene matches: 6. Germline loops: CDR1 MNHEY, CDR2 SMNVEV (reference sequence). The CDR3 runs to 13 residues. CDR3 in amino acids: CASSSGEWDTQYF. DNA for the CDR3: TGTGCCAGCAGCAGCGGGGAATGGGATACGCAGTATTTT.

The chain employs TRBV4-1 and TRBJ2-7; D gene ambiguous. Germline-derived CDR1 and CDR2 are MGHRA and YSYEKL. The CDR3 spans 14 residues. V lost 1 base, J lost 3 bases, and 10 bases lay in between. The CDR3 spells CASSQVGLSYEQYF. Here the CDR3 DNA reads TGCGCCAGCAGCCAAGTTGGGCTGAGCTACGAGCAGTACTTC.

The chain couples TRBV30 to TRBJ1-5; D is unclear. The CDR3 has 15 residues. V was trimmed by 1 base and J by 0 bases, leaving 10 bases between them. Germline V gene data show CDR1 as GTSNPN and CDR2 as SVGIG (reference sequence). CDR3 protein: CAWSGGSSSNQPQHF. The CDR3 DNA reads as TGTGCCTGGAGTGGCGGGTCAAGTAGCAATCAGCCCCAGCATTTT.

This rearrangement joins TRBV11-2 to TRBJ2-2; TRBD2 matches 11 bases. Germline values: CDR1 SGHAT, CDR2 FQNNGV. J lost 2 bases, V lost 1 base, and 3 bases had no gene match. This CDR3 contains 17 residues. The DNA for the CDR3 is TGTGCCAGCAGCTTAGCGGGACTAGCGGTCAACACCGGGGAGCTGTTTTTT. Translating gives CASSLAGLAVNTGELFF.

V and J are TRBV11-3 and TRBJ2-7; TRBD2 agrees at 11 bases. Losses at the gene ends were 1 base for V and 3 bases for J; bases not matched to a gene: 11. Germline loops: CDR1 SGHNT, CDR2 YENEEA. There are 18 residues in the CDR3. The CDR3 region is CASSLAILGLAADYEQYF. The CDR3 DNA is TGTGCCAGCAGCTTAGCGATTTTGGGACTAGCGGCGGACTACGAGCAGTACTTC. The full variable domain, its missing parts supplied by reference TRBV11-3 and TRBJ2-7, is EAGVVQSPRYKIIEKKQPVAFWCNPISGHNTLYWYLQNLGQGPELLIRYENEEAVDDSQLPKDRFSAERLKGVDSTLKIQPAELGDSAVYLCASSLAILGLAADYEQYFGPGTRLTVT.

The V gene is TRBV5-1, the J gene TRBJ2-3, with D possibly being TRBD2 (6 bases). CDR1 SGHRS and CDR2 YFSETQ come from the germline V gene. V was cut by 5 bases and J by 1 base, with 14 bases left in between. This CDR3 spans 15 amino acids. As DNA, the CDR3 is TGCGCCAGCAGGAGGAGGGTGGACGGCACAGATACGCAGTATTTT. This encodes CASRRRVDGTDTQYF.

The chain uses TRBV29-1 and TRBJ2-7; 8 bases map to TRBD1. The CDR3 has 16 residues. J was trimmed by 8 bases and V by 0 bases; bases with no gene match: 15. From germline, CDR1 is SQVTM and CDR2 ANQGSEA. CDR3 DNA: TGCAGCGTTGAAGATTCAGGGGGCGTCCGCGAGGACCAGCAGTACTTC. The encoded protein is CSVEDSGGVREDQQYF.